The rows below give T cell receptor beta chains drawn from one sample of a study of PD-1 blockade in classical Hodgkin lymphoma. Method: immunoSEQ multiplex PCR; TCRdb's copy keeps in-frame clones and lacks some. The repertoire holds roughly 17,000 clones, with about 83% as singletons. The source was peripheral blood mononuclear cells (PBMCs), collected before the fourth cycle of nivolumab. The receptors derive from a human donor with classical Hodgkin lymphoma. Each CDR3 is given without its conserved first and last residue. A D gene is named only where the DNA matches it firmly. The size of a clone is reported for some rows only, either as once, few or many, or as a class for expanded clones.

clone_size | j_call | d_call | v_call | cdr3_aa
NA | TRBJ2-1 | NA | TRBV7-3 | ASSLVGDSYNEQF
NA | TRBJ2-2 | TRBD2 | TRBV5-8 | ASSLRIAGGPSTGELF
NA | TRBJ1-1 | TRBD1 | TRBV5-1 | ASSHDRANTEAF
NA | TRBJ2-7 | NA | TRBV5-1 | ASSLAGEGYYEQY
NA | TRBJ1-5 | NA | TRBV11-3 | ASSLDPPSQH
NA | TRBJ1-1 | TRBD1 | TRBV7-8 | ASSYGQGLTEAF
NA | TRBJ2-3 | TRBD2 | TRBV4-3 | ASSQTSGAVTDTQY
once | TRBJ1-4 | NA | TRBV5-6 | ASSLAGPTDEKLF
NA | TRBJ1-4 | TRBD1 | TRBV2 | ASSLDRAGEKLF
NA | TRBJ2-6 | TRBD1 | TRBV5-1 | ASSAGGSGANVLT
NA | TRBJ2-7 | NA | TRBV5-5 | ASSLEGIGEQY
NA | TRBJ1-4 | NA | TRBV5-1 | ASSLGALGAEKLF
NA | TRBJ2-3 | NA | TRBV27 | ASSFTGKRVRTDTQY
NA | TRBJ1-4 | NA | TRBV28 | ASSLGGGGTNEKLF
NA | TRBJ2-7 | NA | TRBV5-1 | ASSLSPYEQY
NA | TRBJ2-7 | TRBD1 | TRBV5-1 | ASSLDGQGAGEQY
NA | TRBJ2-5 | NA | TRBV7-9 | ASSFKETQY
NA | TRBJ1-2 | NA | TRBV6-5 | ASSLSSGVDYGYT
NA | TRBJ1-5 | NA | TRBV7-8 | ASSLAGLIHQPQH
NA | TRBJ1-6 | NA | TRBV7-9 | ASSSLGTGDSPLH
NA | TRBJ1-5 | NA | TRBV7-8 | ASSLSDSSNQPQH
NA | TRBJ2-5 | NA | TRBV4-2 | ASSQDVAMQETQY
once | TRBJ1-2 | NA | TRBV7-8 | ASSLVSGAGLPYGYT
NA | TRBJ2-4 | TRBD1 | TRBV6-6 | ASTRQGPVSSQY
few | TRBJ1-2 | TRBD1 | TRBV7-9 | ASSYGQGGGYT
NA | TRBJ1-2 | NA | TRBV6-5 | ASSYSFTWQGYGYT
NA | TRBJ2-5 | TRBD1 | TRBV6-1 | ASSRTGWDETQY
NA | TRBJ1-4 | NA | TRBV7-9 | ASSLDRGSNEKLF
few | TRBJ1-4 | NA | TRBV5-1 | ASSSTGLSEKLF
NA | TRBJ2-7 | TRBD1 | TRBV9 | ASSLQGANVGEQY
NA | TRBJ1-4 | NA | TRBV5-1 | ASSEQGPNEKLF
NA | TRBJ2-3 | TRBD1 | TRBV2 | ASSGRQGGSTPTDTQY
few | TRBJ2-3 | TRBD1 | TRBV5-1 | ASSPRQGSGTDTQY
once | TRBJ2-5 | TRBD2 | TRBV7-3 | ASSPSGGFLQETQY
NA | TRBJ2-6 | TRBD1 | TRBV5-1 | ASSQGALGTGANVLT
NA | TRBJ1-6 | NA | TRBV7-9 | ASSLEGGSPLH
NA | TRBJ2-5 | TRBD2 | TRBV7-9 | ASSLTTGLALETQY
NA | TRBJ1-1 | TRBD1 | TRBV5-1 | ASRATGDTEAF
NA | TRBJ1-2 | TRBD1 | TRBV5-1 | ASSLAGGANYGYT
NA | TRBJ2-7 | TRBD1 | TRBV5-1 | ASSQSTGRIYEQY
once | TRBJ2-6 | NA | TRBV6-1 | ASSVDSGSGANVLT
NA | TRBJ2-1 | TRBD2 | TRBV4-3 | ASSQQAGGYNEQF
once | TRBJ1-2 | NA | TRBV7-9 | ASSLIDSLYGYT
NA | TRBJ1-2 | TRBD1 | TRBV19 | ASSPGTGANYGYT
NA | TRBJ1-2 | NA | TRBV4-1 | ASSQVQGSPPYGYT
few | TRBJ2-7 | NA | TRBV7-9 | ASSLVGGEAYEQY
NA | TRBJ1-2 | NA | TRBV5-1 | ASSTQQPGLDGYT
few | TRBJ2-1 | NA | TRBV4-3 | ASSQDWGEDWQF
NA | TRBJ2-3 | TRBD2 | TRBV5-1 | ASSFQASGVGDTQY
NA | TRBJ2-2 | TRBD1 | TRBV7-6 | ASSFITGGSTGELF
NA | TRBJ1-2 | TRBD1 | TRBV5-1 | ASSLGTGVGYT
NA | TRBJ2-1 | TRBD1 | TRBV5-1 | ASSLQGNVDEQF
few | TRBJ1-2 | TRBD1 | TRBV6-5 | ASRIQGAFGYT
NA | TRBJ1-2 | TRBD1 | TRBV5-1 | ASSPRTGGAGGYT
few | TRBJ1-6 | TRBD1 | TRBV11-2 | ASSPGSLGQGRSLH
NA | TRBJ1-6 | NA | TRBV9 | ASSARTVNSPLH
NA | TRBJ2-4 | NA | TRBV9 | ASSVDGGSKNIQY
once | TRBJ2-7 | TRBD1 | TRBV4-1 | ASSQDRDSSNYEQY
NA | TRBJ2-1 | TRBD2 | TRBV5-1 | ASELRAGAYNEQF
NA | TRBJ1-3 | TRBD1 | TRBV6-6 | ARRRDRARNTIY